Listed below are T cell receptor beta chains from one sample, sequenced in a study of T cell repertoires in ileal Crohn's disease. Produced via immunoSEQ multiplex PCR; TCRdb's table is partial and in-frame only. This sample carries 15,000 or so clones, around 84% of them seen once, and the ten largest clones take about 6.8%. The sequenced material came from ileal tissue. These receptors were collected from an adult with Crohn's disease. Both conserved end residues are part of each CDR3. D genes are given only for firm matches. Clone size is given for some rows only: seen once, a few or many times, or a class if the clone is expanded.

CDR3: CSVEAEDRGLGTQYF
D: TRBD1
V: TRBV29-1
J: TRBJ2-5
length: 15
size: .

CDR3: CASSLGGQGWQPQHF
D: TRBD1
V: TRBV7-9
J: TRBJ1-5
length: 15
size: once

CDR3: CATSRDDGARGRETQYF
D: .
V: TRBV15
J: TRBJ2-5
length: 17
size: .

CDR3: CASSSTSGAYNEQFF
D: TRBD2
V: TRBV11-2
J: TRBJ2-1
length: 15
size: .

CDR3: CASSQVGTGLWTEAFF
D: TRBD1
V: TRBV14
J: TRBJ1-1
length: 16
size: few

CDR3: CASSLYGQGHEQYF
D: TRBD1
V: TRBV13
J: TRBJ2-7
length: 14
size: .

CDR3: CASSPQGSNEKLFF
D: .
V: TRBV7-2
J: TRBJ1-4
length: 14
size: .

CDR3: CASSPQTGPYGYTF
D: TRBD1
V: TRBV19
J: TRBJ1-2
length: 14
size: .

CDR3: CASSPRTGLLEKLFF
D: TRBD1
V: TRBV27
J: TRBJ1-4
length: 15
size: .

CDR3: CASSATGSTVSTF
D: .
V: TRBV6-1
J: TRBJ1-2
length: 13
size: once

CDR3: CASSLQRDNQPQHF
D: .
V: TRBV6-5
J: TRBJ1-5
length: 14
size: .

CDR3: CAIQNRINNQPQHF
D: .
V: TRBV6-5
J: TRBJ1-5
length: 14
size: .

CDR3: CSVATSGGAGEQFF
D: TRBD2
V: TRBV29-1
J: TRBJ2-1
length: 14
size: .

CDR3: CAISESTGAPGKLFF
D: .
V: TRBV10-3
J: TRBJ1-4
length: 15
size: .

CDR3: CASSSRAAVGNTIYF
D: .
V: TRBV11-2
J: TRBJ1-3
length: 15
size: .

CDR3: CATTQGRSTDTQYF
D: .
V: TRBV11-2
J: TRBJ2-3
length: 14
size: once

CDR3: CASSPRTGVSYEQYF
D: TRBD1
V: TRBV5-1
J: TRBJ2-7
length: 15
size: .

CDR3: CASGGASGDHNEQFF
D: TRBD2
V: TRBV19
J: TRBJ2-1
length: 15
size: once

CDR3: CASAYSDTYNSPLHF
D: .
V: TRBV10-2
J: TRBJ1-6
length: 15
size: .

CDR3: CASSLAGTSTYEQYF
D: TRBD2
V: TRBV7-2
J: TRBJ2-7
length: 15
size: .

CDR3: CASSQAGNTEAFF
D: .
V: TRBV4-2
J: TRBJ1-1
length: 13
size: .

CDR3: CASMSGIEYSPLHF
D: .
V: TRBV6-1
J: TRBJ1-6
length: 14
size: .

CDR3: CSVEDVAGGDGYTF
D: TRBD1
V: TRBV29-1
J: TRBJ1-2
length: 14
size: .

CDR3: CASSGAGGPFEQFF
D: TRBD2
V: TRBV10-2
J: TRBJ2-1
length: 14
size: .

CDR3: CASRPGTGPGNTIYF
D: TRBD1
V: TRBV28
J: TRBJ1-3
length: 15
size: .

CDR3: CASSPREQDEQYF
D: .
V: TRBV18
J: TRBJ2-7
length: 13
size: .

CDR3: CASSYRTSHTGELFF
D: .
V: TRBV5-1
J: TRBJ2-2
length: 15
size: .

CDR3: CASGRQGATEAFF
D: TRBD1
V: TRBV10-2
J: TRBJ1-1
length: 13
size: .

CDR3: CAWSPTYSRKYNSPLHF
D: .
V: TRBV30
J: TRBJ1-6
length: 17
size: .

CDR3: CASGQPMRGVQETQYF
D: TRBD2
V: TRBV27
J: TRBJ2-5
length: 16
size: .

CDR3: CASSPRDRGRSGELFF
D: TRBD1
V: TRBV9
J: TRBJ2-2
length: 16
size: once

CDR3: CASSYSITERNQPQHF
D: .
V: TRBV6-6
J: TRBJ1-5
length: 16
size: .

CDR3: CASSDSRAGGNTIYF
D: .
V: TRBV2
J: TRBJ1-3
length: 15
size: .

CDR3: CASSIPTYRGRLFF
D: TRBD1
V: TRBV19
J: TRBJ1-4
length: 14
size: .

CDR3: CASSVQGAKNIQYF
D: .
V: TRBV27
J: TRBJ2-4
length: 14
size: .

CDR3: CASSPRQGAANTGELFF
D: TRBD1
V: TRBV18
J: TRBJ2-2
length: 17
size: .

CDR3: CASSGHTNEQFF
D: .
V: TRBV5-5
J: TRBJ2-1
length: 12
size: .

CDR3: CASSLWGNEQYF
D: .
V: TRBV5-1
J: TRBJ2-7
length: 12
size: once

CDR3: CASSGRTSGSNEQFF
D: TRBD2
V: TRBV2
J: TRBJ2-1
length: 15
size: .

CDR3: CASSFYAMPAGDTQYF
D: .
V: TRBV27
J: TRBJ2-3
length: 16
size: .

CDR3: CACARSGGQPQHF
D: .
V: TRBV30
J: TRBJ1-5
length: 13
size: .

CDR3: CASSDRDTDTQYF
D: TRBD1
V: TRBV19
J: TRBJ2-3
length: 13
size: .

CDR3: CASSLDGAETQYF
D: .
V: TRBV11-3
J: TRBJ2-5
length: 13
size: once

CDR3: CASNLRSETQYF
D: .
V: TRBV6-1
J: TRBJ2-5
length: 12
size: .

CDR3: CASSRGDRRTYEQYF
D: .
V: TRBV2
J: TRBJ2-7
length: 15
size: .